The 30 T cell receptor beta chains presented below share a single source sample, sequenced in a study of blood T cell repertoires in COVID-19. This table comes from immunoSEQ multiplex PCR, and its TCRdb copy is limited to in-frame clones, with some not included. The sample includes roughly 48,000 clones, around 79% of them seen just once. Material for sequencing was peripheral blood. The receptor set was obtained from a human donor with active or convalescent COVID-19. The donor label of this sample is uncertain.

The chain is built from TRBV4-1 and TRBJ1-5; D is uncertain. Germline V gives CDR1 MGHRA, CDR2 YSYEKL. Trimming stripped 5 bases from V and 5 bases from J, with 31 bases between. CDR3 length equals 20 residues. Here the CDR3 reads CASSFSLSTATSGSHQPQHF. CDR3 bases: TGCGCCAGCAGCTTTAGTCTCTCAACCGCTACTTCGGGTAGTCATCAGCCCCAGCATTTT.

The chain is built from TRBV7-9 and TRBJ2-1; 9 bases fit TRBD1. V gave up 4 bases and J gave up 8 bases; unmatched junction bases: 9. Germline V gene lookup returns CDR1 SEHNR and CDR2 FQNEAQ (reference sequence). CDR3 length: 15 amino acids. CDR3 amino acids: CASSWGQGAGDEQFF. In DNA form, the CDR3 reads TGTGCCAGCAGCTGGGGACAGGGAGCCGGCGATGAGCAGTTCTTC.

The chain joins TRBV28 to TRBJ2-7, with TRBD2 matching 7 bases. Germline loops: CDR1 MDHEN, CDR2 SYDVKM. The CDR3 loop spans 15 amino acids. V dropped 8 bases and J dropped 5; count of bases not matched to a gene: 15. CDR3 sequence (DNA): TGTGCCAGCGCCCTTGGGGGAGGGAGTCGCAACGAGCAGTACTTC. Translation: CASALGGGSRNEQYF.

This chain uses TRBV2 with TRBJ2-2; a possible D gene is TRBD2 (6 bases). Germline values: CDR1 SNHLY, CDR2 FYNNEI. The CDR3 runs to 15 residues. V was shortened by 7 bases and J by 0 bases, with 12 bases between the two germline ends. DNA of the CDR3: TGTGCCAGCAAGGGCGGAGGGGCGAACACCGGGGAGCTGTTTTTT. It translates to CASKGGGANTGELFF.

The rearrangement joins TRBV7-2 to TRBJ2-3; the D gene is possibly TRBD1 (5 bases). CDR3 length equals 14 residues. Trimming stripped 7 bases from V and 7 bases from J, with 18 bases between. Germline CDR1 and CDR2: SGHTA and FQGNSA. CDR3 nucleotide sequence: TGTGCCAGCACCCAGGGAAGCCTAGGGCATACGCAGTATTTT. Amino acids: CASTQGSLGHTQYF.

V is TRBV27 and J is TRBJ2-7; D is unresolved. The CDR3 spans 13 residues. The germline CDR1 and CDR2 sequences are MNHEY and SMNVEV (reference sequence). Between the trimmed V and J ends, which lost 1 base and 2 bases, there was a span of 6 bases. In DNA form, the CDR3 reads TGTGCCAGCAGTTTATTACAGCCCTACGAGCAGTACTTC. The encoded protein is CASSLLQPYEQYF.

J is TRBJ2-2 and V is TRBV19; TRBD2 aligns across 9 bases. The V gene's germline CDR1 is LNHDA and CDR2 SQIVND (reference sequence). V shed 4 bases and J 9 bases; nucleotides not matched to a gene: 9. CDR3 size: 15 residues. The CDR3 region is CASSRPSGTGRELFF. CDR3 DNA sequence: TGTGCCAGTAGTAGGCCTAGCGGGACGGGGAGGGAGCTGTTTTTT.

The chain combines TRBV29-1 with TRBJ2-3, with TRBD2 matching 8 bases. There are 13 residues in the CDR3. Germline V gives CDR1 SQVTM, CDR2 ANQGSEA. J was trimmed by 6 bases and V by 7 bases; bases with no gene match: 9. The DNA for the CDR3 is TGCAGCGCTCCCGGGGGGGCAAGCGATACGCAGTATTTT. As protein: CSAPGGASDTQYF.

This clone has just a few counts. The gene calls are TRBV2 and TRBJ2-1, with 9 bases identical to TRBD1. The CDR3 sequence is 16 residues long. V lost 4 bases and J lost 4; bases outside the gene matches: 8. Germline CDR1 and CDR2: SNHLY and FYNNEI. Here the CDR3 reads CASSATTGGWYNEQFF. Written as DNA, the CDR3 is TGTGCCAGCAGTGCGACCACAGGGGGCTGGTACAATGAGCAGTTCTTC.

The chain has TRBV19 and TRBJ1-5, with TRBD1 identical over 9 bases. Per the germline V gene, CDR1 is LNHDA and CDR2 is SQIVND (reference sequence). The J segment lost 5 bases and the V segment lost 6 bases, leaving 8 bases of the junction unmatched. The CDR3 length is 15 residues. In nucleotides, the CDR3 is TGTGCCAGTAGCTTCCTCCGGGACAGGGATCAGCCCCAGCATTTT. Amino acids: CASSFLRDRDQPQHF. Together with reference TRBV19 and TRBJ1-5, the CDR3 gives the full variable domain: DGGITQSPKYLFRKEGQNVTLSCEQNLNHDAMYWYRQDPGQGLRLIYYSQIVNDFQKGDIAEGYSVSREKKESFPLTVTSAQKNPTAFYLCASSFLRDRDQPQHFGDGTRLSIL.

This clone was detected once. The CDR3 here is CASSQDLATGTEAFF. CDR3 in DNA: TGTGCCAGCAGCCAAGATTTGGCGACAGGGACTGAAGCTTTCTTT. The chain couples TRBV3-1 (or the pseudogene TRBV3-2) to TRBJ1-1; 7 bases align to TRBD1. Germline CDR1 and CDR2: LGHDT and YNNKEL (reference sequence). The CDR3 is 15 residues long. After removal of 0 bases from V and 5 bases from J, the junction contained 6 bases not matched to a gene.

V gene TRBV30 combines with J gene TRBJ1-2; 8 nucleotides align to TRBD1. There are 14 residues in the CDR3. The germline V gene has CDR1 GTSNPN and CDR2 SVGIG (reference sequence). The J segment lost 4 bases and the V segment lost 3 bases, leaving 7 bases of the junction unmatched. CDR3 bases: TGTGCCTGGAGCTCAGGGGGCTTAGGCTATGGCTACACCTTC. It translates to CAWSSGGLGYGYTF.

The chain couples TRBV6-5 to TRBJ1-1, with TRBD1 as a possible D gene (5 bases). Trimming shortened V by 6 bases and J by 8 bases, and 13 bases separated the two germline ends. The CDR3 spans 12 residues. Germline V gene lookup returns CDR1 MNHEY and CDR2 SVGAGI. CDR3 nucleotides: TGTGCCAGCAGACCTAGGACATCCGAAGCTTTCTTT. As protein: CASRPRTSEAFF.

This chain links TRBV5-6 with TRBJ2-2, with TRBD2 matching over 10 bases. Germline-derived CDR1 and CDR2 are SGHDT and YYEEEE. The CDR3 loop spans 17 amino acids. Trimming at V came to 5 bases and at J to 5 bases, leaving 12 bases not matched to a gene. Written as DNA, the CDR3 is TGTGCCAGCAGTCCGAGCGGGAGGGCCGTTGAAACCGGGGAGCTGTTTTTT. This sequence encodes CASSPSGRAVETGELFF.

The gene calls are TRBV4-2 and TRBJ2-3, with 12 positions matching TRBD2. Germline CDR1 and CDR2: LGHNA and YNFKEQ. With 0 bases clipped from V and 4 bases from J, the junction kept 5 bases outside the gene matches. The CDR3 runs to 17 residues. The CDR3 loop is CASSQEGLAGGADTQYF. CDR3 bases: TGTGCCAGCAGCCAAGAAGGGCTAGCGGGAGGGGCAGATACGCAGTATTTT.

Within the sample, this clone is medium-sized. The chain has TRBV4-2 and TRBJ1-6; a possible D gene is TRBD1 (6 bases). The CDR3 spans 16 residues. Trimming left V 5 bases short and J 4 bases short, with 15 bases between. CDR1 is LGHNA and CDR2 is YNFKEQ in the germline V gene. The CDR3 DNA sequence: TGTGCCAGCAGCAACGCCGTAGGACAGTATAATTCACCCCTCCACTTT. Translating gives CASSNAVGQYNSPLHF.

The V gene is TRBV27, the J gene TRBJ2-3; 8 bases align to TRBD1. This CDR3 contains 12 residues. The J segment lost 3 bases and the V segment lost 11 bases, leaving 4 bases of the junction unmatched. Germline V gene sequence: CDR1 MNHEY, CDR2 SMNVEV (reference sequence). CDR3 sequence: CAFRQGTDTQYF. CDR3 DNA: TGTGCCTTCCGACAGGGGACAGATACGCAGTATTTT.

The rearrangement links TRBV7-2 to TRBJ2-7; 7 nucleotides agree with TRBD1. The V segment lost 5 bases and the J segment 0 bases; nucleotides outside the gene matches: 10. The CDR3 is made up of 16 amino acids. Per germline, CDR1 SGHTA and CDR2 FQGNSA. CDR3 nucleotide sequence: TGTGCCAGCAGCGTTCCCGGAACAGGGGCCTCCTACGAGCAGTACTTC. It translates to CASSVPGTGASYEQYF.

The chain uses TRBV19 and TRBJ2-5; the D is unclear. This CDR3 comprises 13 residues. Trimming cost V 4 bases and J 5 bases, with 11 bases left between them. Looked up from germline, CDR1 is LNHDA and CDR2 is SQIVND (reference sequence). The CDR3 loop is CASSRVAIETQYF. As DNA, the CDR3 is TGTGCCAGTAGTAGGGTAGCTATCGAGACCCAGTACTTC. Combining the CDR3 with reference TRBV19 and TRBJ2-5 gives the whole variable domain DGGITQSPKYLFRKEGQNVTLSCEQNLNHDAMYWYRQDPGQGLRLIYYSQIVNDFQKGDIAEGYSVSREKKESFPLTVTSAQKNPTAFYLCASSRVAIETQYFGPGTRLLVL.

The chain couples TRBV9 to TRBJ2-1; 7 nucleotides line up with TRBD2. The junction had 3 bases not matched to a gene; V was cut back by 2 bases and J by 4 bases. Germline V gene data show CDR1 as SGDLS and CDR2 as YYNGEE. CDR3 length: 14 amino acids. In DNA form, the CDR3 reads TGTGCCAGCAGCGTGTGGGAGGGTTACAATGAGCAGTTCTTC. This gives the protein CASSVWEGYNEQFF.

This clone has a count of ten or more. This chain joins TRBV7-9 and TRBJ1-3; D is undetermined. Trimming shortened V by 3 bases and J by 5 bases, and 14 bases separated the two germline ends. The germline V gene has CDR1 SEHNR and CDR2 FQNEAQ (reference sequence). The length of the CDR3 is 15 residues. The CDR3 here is CASSFGQHSRNTIYF. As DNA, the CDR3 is TGTGCCAGCAGCTTTGGTCAACATTCAAGAAACACCATATATTTT.

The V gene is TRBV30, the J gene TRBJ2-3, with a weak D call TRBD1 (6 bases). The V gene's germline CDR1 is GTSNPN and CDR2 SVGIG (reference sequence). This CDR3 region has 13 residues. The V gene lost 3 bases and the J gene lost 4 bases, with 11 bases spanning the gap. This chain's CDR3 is CAWSPEGADTQYF. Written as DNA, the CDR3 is TGTGCCTGGAGCCCTGAGGGGGCAGATACGCAGTATTTT.

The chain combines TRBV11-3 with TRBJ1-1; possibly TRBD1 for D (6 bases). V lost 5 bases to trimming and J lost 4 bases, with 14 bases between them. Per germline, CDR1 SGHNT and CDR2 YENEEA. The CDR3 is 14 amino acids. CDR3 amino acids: CASSPAGGFTEAFF. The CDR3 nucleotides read TGTGCCAGCAGCCCCGCGGGGGGCTTCACTGAAGCTTTCTTT.

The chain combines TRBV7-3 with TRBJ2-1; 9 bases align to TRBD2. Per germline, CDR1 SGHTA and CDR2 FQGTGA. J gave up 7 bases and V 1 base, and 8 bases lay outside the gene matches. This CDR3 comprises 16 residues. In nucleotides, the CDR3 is TGTGCCAGCAGCTTAAAGGCTAGCGGGGCGGGGAATGAGCAGTTCTTC. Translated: CASSLKASGAGNEQFF.

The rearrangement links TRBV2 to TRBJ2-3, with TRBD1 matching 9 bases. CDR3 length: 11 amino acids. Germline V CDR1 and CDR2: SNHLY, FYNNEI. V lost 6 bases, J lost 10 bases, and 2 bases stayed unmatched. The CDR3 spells CASRGQGPQYF. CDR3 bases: TGTGCCAGCAGGGGACAGGGTCCGCAGTATTTT.

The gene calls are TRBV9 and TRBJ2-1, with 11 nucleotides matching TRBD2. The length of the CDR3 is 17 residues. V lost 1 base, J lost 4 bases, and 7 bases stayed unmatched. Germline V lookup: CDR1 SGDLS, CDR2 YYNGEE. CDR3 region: CASSVTPGTSGYNEQFF. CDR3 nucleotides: TGTGCCAGCAGCGTAACCCCTGGGACTAGCGGATACAATGAGCAGTTCTTC.

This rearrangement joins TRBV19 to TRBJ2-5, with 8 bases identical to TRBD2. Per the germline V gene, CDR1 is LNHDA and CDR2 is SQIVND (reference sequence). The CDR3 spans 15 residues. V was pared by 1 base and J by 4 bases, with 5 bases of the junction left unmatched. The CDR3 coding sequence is TGTGCCAGTAGTATAGCGGGAGGGCGTGGAGAGACCCAGTACTTC. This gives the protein CASSIAGGRGETQYF. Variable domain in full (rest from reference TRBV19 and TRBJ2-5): DGGITQSPKYLFRKEGQNVTLSCEQNLNHDAMYWYRQDPGQGLRLIYYSQIVNDFQKGDIAEGYSVSREKKESFPLTVTSAQKNPTAFYLCASSIAGGRGETQYFGPGTRLLVL.

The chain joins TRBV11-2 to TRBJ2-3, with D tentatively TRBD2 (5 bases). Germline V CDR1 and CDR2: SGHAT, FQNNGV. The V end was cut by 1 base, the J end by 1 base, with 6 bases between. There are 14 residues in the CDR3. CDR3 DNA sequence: TGTGCCAGCAGCTTAGTGGGAGGCACAGATACGCAGTATTTT. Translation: CASSLVGGTDTQYF.

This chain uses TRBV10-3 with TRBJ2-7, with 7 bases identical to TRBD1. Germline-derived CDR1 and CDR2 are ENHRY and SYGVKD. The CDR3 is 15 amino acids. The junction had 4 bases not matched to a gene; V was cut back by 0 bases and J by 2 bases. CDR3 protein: CAISESTGTAYEQYF. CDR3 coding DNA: TGTGCCATCAGTGAGTCGACCGGGACAGCCTACGAGCAGTACTTC.

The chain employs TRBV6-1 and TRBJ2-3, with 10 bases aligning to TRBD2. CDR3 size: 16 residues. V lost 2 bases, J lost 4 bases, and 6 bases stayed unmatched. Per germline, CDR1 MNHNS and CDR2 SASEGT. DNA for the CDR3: TGTGCCAGCAGTGAACAGGGTCTAGCGGGAGCAGATACGCAGTATTTT. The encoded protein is CASSEQGLAGADTQYF.